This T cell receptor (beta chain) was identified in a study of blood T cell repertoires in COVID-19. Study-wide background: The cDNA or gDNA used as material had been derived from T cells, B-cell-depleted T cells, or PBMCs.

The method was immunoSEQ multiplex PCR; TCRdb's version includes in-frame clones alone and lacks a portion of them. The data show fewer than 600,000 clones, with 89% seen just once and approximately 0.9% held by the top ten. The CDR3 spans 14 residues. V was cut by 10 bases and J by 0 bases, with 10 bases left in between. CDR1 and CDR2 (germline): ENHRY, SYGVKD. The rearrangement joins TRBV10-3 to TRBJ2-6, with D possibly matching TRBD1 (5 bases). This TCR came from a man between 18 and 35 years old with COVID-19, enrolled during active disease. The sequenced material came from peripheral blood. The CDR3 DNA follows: TGTGCCACCCGCAGGGACTCTGGGGCCAACGTCCTGACTTTC. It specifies CATRRDSGANVLTF.